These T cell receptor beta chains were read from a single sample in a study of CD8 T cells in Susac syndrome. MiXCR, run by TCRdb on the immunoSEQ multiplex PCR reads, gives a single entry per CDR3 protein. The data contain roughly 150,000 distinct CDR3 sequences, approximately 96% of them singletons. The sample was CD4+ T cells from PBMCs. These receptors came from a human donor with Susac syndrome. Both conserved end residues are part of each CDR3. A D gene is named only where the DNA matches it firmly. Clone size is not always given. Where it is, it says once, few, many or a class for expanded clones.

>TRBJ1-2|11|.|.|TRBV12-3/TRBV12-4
TGTGCCAGCAGACGCTACCTCAGCTACACCTTC
CASRRYLSYTF
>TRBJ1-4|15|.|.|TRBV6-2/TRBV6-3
TGTGCCAGCACAACATTGACAGGAGGCCTTGGAAAACTGTTTTTT
CASTTLTGGLGKLFF
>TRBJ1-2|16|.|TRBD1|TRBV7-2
TGTGCCAGCAGCTTAGTCGGCGGACAGGGGGTCTATGGCTACACCTTC
CASSLVGGQGVYGYTF
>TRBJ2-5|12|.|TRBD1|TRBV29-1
TGCAGCGTTGCCAGGGGGCAAGAGACCCAGTACTTC
CSVARGQETQYF
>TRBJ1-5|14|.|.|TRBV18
TGTGCCAGCTCACCCGGCAGGGGTTATCAGCCCCAGCATTTT
CASSPGRGYQPQHF
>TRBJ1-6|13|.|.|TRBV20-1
TGCAGTGCTAAGGCAGGTCTGGGTTCACCCCTCCACTTT
CSAKAGLGSPLHF
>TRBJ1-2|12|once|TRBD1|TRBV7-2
TGTGCCAGCAGCCCAGGGGGAGATGGCTACACCTTC
CASSPGGDGYTF
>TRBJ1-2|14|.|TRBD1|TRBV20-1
TGCAGTGCTCCCGGACAGGGGGGTAGCTATGGCTACACCTTC
CSAPGQGGSYGYTF
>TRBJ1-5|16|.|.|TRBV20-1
TGCAGTGCTAGAGATACGGGGGCGCGGGGCAATCAGCCCCAGCATTTT
CSARDTGARGNQPQHF
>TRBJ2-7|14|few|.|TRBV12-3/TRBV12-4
TGTGCCAGCAGTGTACGAGGGGGTTCCTACGAGCAGTACTTC
CASSVRGGSYEQYF
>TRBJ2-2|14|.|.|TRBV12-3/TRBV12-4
TGTGCCAGCAGTCCCGGGACCTACACCGGGGAGCTGTTTTTT
CASSPGTYTGELFF
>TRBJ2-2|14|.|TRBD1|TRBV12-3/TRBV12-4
TGTGCCAGCAGCCGACAGGGTCCGGCCGGGGAGCTGTTTTTT
CASSRQGPAGELFF
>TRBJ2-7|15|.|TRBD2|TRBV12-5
TGTGCTAGTGGTTTGGCTCGGACTAGCGCCTACGAGCAGTACTTC
CASGLARTSAYEQYF
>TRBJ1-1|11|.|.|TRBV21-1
TGTGCCAGCAGCAAACGGGATGAAGCTTTCTTT
CASSKRDEAFF
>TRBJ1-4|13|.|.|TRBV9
TGTGCCAGCAGCCCGGGTCGGGGAGAAAAACTGTTTTTT
CASSPGRGEKLFF
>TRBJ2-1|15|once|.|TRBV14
TGTGCCAGCAGCCAAGGACAGCAAACTTACAATGAGCAGTTCTTC
CASSQGQQTYNEQFF
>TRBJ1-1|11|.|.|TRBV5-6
TGTGCCAGCAGCTTCAGATCCGAAGCTTTCTTT
CASSFRSEAFF
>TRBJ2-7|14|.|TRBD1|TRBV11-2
TGTGCCAGCAGCTTGGCCCGACAGGGATACGAGCAGTACTTC
CASSLARQGYEQYF
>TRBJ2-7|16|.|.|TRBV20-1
TGCAGTGCTAGAGATAGGCGGACACGGGGCTCCTACGAGCAGTACTTC
CSARDRRTRGSYEQYF
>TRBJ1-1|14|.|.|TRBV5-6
TGTGCCAGCAGCCCGGGACGAGTGAACACTGAAGCTTTCTTT
CASSPGRVNTEAFF
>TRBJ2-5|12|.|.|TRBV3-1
TGTGCCAGCAGCGCCTGGGGAGAGACCCAGTACTTC
CASSAWGETQYF
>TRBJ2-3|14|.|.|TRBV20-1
TGCAGTGCTAGAGACCCGTCCCGCACAGATACGCAGTATTTT
CSARDPSRTDTQYF